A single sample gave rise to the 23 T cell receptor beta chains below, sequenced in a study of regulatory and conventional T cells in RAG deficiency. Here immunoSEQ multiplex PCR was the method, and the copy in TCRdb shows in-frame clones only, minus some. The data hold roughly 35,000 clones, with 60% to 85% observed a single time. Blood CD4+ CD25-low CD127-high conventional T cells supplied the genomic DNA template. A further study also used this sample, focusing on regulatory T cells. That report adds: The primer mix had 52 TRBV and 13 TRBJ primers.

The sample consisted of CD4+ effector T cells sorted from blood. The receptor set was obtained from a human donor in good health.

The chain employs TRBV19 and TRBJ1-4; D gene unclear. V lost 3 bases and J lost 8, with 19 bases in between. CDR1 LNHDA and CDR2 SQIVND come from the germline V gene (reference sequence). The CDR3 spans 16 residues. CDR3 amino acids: CASSMSGIQTWEKLFF. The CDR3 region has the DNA TGTGCCAGTAGTATGAGCGGGATTCAAACCTGGGAAAAACTGTTTTTT.

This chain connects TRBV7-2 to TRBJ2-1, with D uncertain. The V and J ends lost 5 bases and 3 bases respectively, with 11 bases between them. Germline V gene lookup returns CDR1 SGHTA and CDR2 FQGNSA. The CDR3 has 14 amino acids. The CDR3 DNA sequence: TGTGCCAGCAGCCAAGAATATGGCTACAATGAGCAGTTCTTC. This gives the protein CASSQEYGYNEQFF.

CDR3 bases: TGTGCCAGCAGCGTCCAAAGGATCGGTGGCTACACCTTC. It translates to CASSVQRIGGYTF. This chain links TRBV5-5 with TRBJ1-2; D is ambiguous. This CDR3 spans 13 amino acids. The germline V gene has CDR1 SGHKS and CDR2 YYEKEE (reference sequence). Trimming removed 4 bases at V and 7 bases at J, with 14 bases between.

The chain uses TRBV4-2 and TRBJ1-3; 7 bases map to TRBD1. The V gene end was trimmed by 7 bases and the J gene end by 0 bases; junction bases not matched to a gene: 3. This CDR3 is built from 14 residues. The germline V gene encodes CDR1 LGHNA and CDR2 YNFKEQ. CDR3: CASTPGGSGNTIYF. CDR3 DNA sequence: TGTGCCAGCACCCCAGGGGGCTCTGGAAACACCATATATTTT.

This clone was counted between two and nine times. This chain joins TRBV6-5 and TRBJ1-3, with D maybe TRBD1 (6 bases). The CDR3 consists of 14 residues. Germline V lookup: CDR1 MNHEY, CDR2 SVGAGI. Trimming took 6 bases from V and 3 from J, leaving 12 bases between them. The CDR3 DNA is TGTGCCAGCAGAACGCTACAGGGTGGAAACACCATATATTTT. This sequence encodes CASRTLQGGNTIYF.

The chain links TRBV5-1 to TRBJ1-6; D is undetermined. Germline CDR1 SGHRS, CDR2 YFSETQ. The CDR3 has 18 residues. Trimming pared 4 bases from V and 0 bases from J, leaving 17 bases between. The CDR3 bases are TGCGCCAGCAGCCCGCGAGGGAGTTTAAGCTCCTATAATTCACCCCTCCACTTT. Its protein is CASSPRGSLSSYNSPLHF.

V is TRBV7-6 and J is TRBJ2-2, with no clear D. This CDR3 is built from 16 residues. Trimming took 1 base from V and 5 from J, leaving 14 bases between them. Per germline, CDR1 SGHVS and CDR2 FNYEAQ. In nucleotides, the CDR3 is TGTGCCAGCAGCTTAGGCGTCTTCCCCCTTACCGGGGAGCTGTTTTTT. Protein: CASSLGVFPLTGELFF.

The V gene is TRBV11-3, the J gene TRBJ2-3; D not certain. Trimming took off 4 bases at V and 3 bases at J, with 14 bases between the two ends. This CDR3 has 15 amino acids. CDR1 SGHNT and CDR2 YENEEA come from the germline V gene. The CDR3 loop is CASSSSVARTDTQYF. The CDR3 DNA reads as TGTGCCAGCAGCTCCTCGGTGGCGCGGACAGATACGCAGTATTTT.

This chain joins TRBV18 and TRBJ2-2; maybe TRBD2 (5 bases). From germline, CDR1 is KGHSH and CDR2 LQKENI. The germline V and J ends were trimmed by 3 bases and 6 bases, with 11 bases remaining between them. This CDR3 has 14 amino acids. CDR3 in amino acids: CASSPRPEAGELFF. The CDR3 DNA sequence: TGTGCCAGCTCACCTCGGCCGGAGGCCGGGGAGCTGTTTTTT.

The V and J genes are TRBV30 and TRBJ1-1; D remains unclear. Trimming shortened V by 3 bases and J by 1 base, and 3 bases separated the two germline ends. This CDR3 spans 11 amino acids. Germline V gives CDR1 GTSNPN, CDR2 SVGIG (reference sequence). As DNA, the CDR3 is TGTGCCTGGAGCAAGAACACTGAAGCTTTCTTT. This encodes CAWSKNTEAFF.

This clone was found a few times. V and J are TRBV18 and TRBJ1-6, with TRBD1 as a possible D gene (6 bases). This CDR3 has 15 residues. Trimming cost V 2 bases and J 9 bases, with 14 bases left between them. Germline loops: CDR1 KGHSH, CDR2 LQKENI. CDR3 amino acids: CASSPIDRPPSPLHF. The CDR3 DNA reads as TGTGCCAGCTCACCAATCGACAGGCCGCCTTCACCCCTCCACTTT.

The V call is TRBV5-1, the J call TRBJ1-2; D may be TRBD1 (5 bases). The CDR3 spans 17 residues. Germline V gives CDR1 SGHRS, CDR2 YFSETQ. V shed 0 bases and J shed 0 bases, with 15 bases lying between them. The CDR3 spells CASSLEARDVSNYGYTF. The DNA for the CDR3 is TGCGCCAGCAGCTTGGAAGCGAGGGACGTGTCTAACTATGGCTACACCTTC.

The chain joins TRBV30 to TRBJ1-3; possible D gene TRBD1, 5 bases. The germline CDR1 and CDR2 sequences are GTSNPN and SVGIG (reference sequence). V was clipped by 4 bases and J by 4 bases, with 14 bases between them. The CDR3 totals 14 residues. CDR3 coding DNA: TGTGCCTGGACCCGAAGGGGAAGAGGAAACACCATATATTTT. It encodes CAWTRRGRGNTIYF.

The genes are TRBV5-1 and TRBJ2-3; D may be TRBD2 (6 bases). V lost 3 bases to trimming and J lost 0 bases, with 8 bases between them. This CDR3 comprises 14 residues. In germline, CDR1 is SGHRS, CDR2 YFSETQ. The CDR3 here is CASSSGDSTDTQYF. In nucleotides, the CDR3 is TGCGCCAGCAGCTCGGGGGACAGCACAGATACGCAGTATTTT.

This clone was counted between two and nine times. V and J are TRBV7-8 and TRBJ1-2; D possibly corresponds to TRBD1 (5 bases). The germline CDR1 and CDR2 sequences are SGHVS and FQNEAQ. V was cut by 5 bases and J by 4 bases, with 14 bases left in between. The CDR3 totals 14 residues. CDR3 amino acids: CASSLPGATYGYTF. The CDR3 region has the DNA TGTGCCAGCAGCCTACCCGGGGCAACCTATGGCTACACCTTC.

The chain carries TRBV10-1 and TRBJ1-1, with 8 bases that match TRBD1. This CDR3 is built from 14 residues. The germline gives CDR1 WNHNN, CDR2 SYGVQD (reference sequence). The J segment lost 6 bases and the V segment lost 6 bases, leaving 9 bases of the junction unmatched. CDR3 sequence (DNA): TGCGCCAGCAGGTCCGGACAGGGAAGTTCTGAAGCTTTCTTT. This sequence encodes CASRSGQGSSEAFF.

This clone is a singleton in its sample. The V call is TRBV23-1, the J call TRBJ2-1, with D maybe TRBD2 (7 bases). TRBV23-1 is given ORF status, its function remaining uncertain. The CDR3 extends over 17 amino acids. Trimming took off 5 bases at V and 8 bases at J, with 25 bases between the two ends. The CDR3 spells CASSTDSGAGFWDEQFF. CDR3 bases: TGCGCCAGCAGTACGGACAGCGGAGCGGGGTTTTGGGATGAGCAGTTCTTC.

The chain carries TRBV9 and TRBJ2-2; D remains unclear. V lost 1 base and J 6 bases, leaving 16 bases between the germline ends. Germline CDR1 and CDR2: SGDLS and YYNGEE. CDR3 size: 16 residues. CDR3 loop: CASSVTVTWPAGELFF. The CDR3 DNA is TGTGCCAGCAGCGTAACCGTGACCTGGCCGGCCGGGGAGCTGTTTTTT.

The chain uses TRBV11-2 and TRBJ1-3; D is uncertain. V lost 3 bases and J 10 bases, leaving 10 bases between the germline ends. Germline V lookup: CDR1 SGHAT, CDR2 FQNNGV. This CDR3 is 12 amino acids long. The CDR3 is CASSFGLGTIYF. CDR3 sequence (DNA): TGTGCCAGCAGCTTTGGTTTAGGAACCATATATTTT.

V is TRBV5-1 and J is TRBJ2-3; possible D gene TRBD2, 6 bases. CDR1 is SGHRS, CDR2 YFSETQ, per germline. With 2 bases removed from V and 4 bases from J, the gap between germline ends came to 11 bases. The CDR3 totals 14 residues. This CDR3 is CASSFGGSADTQYF. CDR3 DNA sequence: TGCGCCAGCAGCTTCGGGGGTTCCGCAGATACGCAGTATTTT.

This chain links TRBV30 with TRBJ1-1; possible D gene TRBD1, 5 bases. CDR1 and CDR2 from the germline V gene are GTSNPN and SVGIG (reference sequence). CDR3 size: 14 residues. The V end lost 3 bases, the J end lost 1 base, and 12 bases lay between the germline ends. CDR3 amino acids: CAWRGDGENTEAFF. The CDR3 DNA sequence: TGTGCCTGGAGGGGGGACGGTGAGAACACTGAAGCTTTCTTT.

CDR3 sequence: CASSVEPTNNEQFF. CDR3 nucleotide sequence: TGTGCCAGCAGCGTAGAGCCCACAAACAATGAGCAGTTCTTC. The chain is built from TRBV9 and TRBJ2-1; no definite D call. Germline CDR1 and CDR2: SGDLS and YYNGEE. The V and J ends lost 0 bases and 5 bases respectively, with 9 bases between them. The CDR3 loop spans 14 amino acids.

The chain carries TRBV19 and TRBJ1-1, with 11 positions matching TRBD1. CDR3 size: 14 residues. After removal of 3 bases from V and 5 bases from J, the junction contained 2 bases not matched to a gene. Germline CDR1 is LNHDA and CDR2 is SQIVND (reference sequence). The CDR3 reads CASSMDRGRTEAFF. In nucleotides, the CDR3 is TGTGCCAGTAGTATGGACAGGGGGCGGACTGAAGCTTTCTTT.